A single sample is the source of the 6 T cell receptor beta chains below, sequenced in a study of blood T cell repertoires in COVID-19. Measured with immunoSEQ multiplex PCR; TCRdb has only the in-frame clones, and not every one. The repertoire holds under 110,000 clones, with 75% to 90% as singletons. Source material: peripheral blood. The receptors derive from a woman between 65 and 79 years old with active or convalescent COVID-19.

The chain combines TRBV19 with TRBJ1-2, with D possibly matching TRBD1 (5 bases). The CDR3 is made up of 16 amino acids. CDR1 is LNHDA, CDR2 SQIVND, per germline (reference sequence). Trimming stripped 2 bases from V and 4 bases from J, with 17 bases between. The CDR3 nucleotides read TGTGCCAGTAGTATACGTGGAGGGGATCAGGCCTATGGCTACACCTTC. Encoded protein: CASSIRGGDQAYGYTF.

This chain uses TRBV19 with TRBJ2-7; 7 bases fit TRBD2. J gave up 3 bases and V 5 bases, and 7 bases lay outside the gene matches. The CDR3 length is 14 residues. Germline V CDR1 and CDR2: LNHDA, SQIVND (reference sequence). The CDR3 nucleotides are TGTGCCAGTAGTTTCGCTAGCGGACTCTACGAGCAGTACTTC. This translates into CASSFASGLYEQYF.

The chain links TRBV9 to TRBJ2-1; 11 nucleotides align to TRBD2. This CDR3 has 16 amino acids. Trimming cost V 1 base and J 4 bases; bases outside gene matches: 4. Germline CDR1 reads SGDLS; CDR2 reads YYNGEE. The CDR3 coding sequence is TGTGCCAGCAGCGTAAGTTGGACTAGCGGGTACAATGAGCAGTTCTTC. Translation: CASSVSWTSGYNEQFF. The full variable domain, in which reference TRBV9 and TRBJ2-1 provide the parts outside the CDR3, is DSGVTQTPKHLITATGQRVTLRCSPRSGDLSVYWYQQSLDQGLQFLIQYYNGEERAKGNILERFSAQQFPDLHSELNLSSLELGDSALYFCASSVSWTSGYNEQFFGPGTRLTVL.

The rearrangement links TRBV18 to TRBJ2-5, with TRBD2 matching over 13 bases. Germline lookup yields CDR1 KGHSH and CDR2 LQKENI. The CDR3 runs to 15 residues. The V and J ends lost 7 bases and 5 bases, in that order; junction bases with no gene match: 7. The CDR3 coding sequence is TGTGCCAGCTTGCTACTAGCGGGAGGGCCGGAGACCCAGTACTTC. It codes for CASLLLAGGPETQYF.

This clone was detected only once. The chain recombines TRBV2 with TRBJ2-5, with TRBD2 matching over 13 bases. The V gene's germline CDR1 is SNHLY and CDR2 FYNNEI. With 4 bases clipped from V and 4 bases from J, the junction kept 0 bases outside the gene matches. This CDR3 is 14 amino acids long. The CDR3 DNA is TGTGCCAGCAGTGGACTAGCGGGAGGAGAGACCCAGTACTTC. Its translation: CASSGLAGGETQYF.

The chain links TRBV19 to TRBJ2-3, with 12 bases fitting TRBD2. Germline V gene lookup returns CDR1 LNHDA and CDR2 SQIVND (reference sequence). This CDR3 is built from 14 residues. V shed 5 bases and J 9 bases; nucleotides not matched to a gene: 6. The CDR3 coding sequence is TGTGCCAGTAGTTCCAGACTAGCGGGGGAAACGCAGTATTTT. This codes for CASSSRLAGETQYF.